A single sample is the source of the 12 T cell receptor beta chains below, sequenced in a study of T cell responses to AZD1222 COVID-19 vaccine. Only in-frame clones appear in the TCRdb table, and some are missing; sequencing was by immunoSEQ multiplex PCR. The sample includes about 120,000 clones, around 86% of them seen just once. Material: peripheral blood, obtained 28 days after the second AZD1222 dose. These receptor sequences come from an adult who received the AZD1222 COVID-19 vaccine.

The gene calls are TRBV12-5 and TRBJ2-1; D is possibly TRBD1 (6 bases). Trimming pared 1 base from V and 3 bases from J, leaving 7 bases between. The CDR3 sequence is 14 residues long. Germline V gene sequence: CDR1 LGHNT, CDR2 FRNRAP. The CDR3 reads CASGLAGVYNEQFF. CDR3 nucleotide sequence: TGTGCTAGTGGTTTGGCAGGGGTCTACAATGAGCAGTTCTTC.

The chain is built from TRBV29-1 and TRBJ2-1; D unclear. V lost 5 bases and J 8 bases, leaving 7 bases between the germline ends. The CDR3 totals 10 residues. Germline CDR1 and CDR2: SQVTM and ANQGSEA. The CDR3 protein is CSVSSYEQFF. CDR3 bases: TGCAGCGTTTCCTCCTATGAGCAGTTCTTC.

This clone was seen a single time. This chain joins TRBV5-1 and TRBJ2-7, with 7 bases fitting TRBD1. The V gene end was trimmed by 0 bases and the J gene end by 1 base; junction bases not matched to a gene: 1. Germline V CDR1 and CDR2: SGHRS, YFSETQ. The CDR3 is 14 amino acids. The CDR3, as DNA: TGCGCCAGCAGCTTGGGGGGACAGTCCTACGAGCAGTACTTC. Translation: CASSLGGQSYEQYF.

This clone was picked up one time. The CDR3 DNA follows: TGTGCCAGCAGCTTAGTAGGGGGCAACACTGAAGCTTTCTTT. Its protein product is CASSLVGGNTEAFF. This rearrangement joins TRBV13 to TRBJ1-1; 7 bases are shared with TRBD1. The germline V gene has CDR1 PRHDT and CDR2 FYEKMQ (reference sequence). V was clipped by 1 base and J by 2 bases; unmatched bases: 1. The CDR3 has 14 residues.

The chain combines TRBV4-1 with TRBJ2-1; no clear D gene. The CDR3 runs 14 residues. With 0 bases removed from V and 4 bases from J, the gap between germline ends came to 7 bases. Germline V gene sequence: CDR1 MGHRA, CDR2 YSYEKL. DNA of the CDR3: TGCGCCAGCAGCCAAGATAAGGTGTACAATGAGCAGTTCTTC. Its translation is CASSQDKVYNEQFF.

The chain joins TRBV19 to TRBJ1-6; D call uncertain. The length of the CDR3 is 14 residues. V was cut by 7 bases and J by 5 bases, with 12 bases left in between. The V gene's germline CDR1 is LNHDA and CDR2 SQIVND (reference sequence). CDR3 DNA: TGTGCCAGTAAAGGCAGTTTAGATAATTCACCCCTCCACTTT. As protein: CASKGSLDNSPLHF.

This chain uses TRBV28 with TRBJ1-5; D remains ambiguous. Trimming cost V 3 bases and J 0 bases, with 6 bases left between them. Germline CDR1 and CDR2: MDHEN and SYDVKM. The CDR3 runs to 14 residues. This CDR3 reads CASSFLNSNQPQHF. The CDR3 coding sequence is TGTGCCAGCAGTTTTTTAAATAGCAATCAGCCCCAGCATTTT.

The V call is TRBV6-5, the J call TRBJ2-5; D is perhaps TRBD1 (5 bases). This CDR3 comprises 14 residues. The V gene's germline CDR1 is MNHEY and CDR2 SVGAGI. Between the trimmed V and J ends, which lost 6 bases and 5 bases, there was a span of 16 bases. Here the CDR3 DNA reads TGTGCCAGCAGCATAGGGGTACGTCAGGAGACCCAGTACTTC. It translates to CASSIGVRQETQYF.

This chain joins TRBV7-8 and TRBJ2-2, with D tentatively TRBD1 or TRBD2 (5 bases each). This CDR3 contains 15 residues. From germline, CDR1 is SGHVS and CDR2 FQNEAQ. Trimming removed 4 bases at V and 4 bases at J, with 13 bases between. CDR3: CASSYIRGVTGELFF. CDR3 DNA: TGTGCCAGCAGCTATATAAGGGGAGTCACCGGGGAGCTGTTTTTT.

The rearrangement links TRBV30 to TRBJ1-1; 9 bases line up with TRBD1. The CDR3 runs to 13 residues. Germline lookup yields CDR1 GTSNPN and CDR2 SVGIG (reference sequence). Losses at the gene ends were 3 bases for V and 3 bases for J; bases not matched to a gene: 2. In DNA form, the CDR3 reads TGTGCCTGGAGGGGACAGGGCTACACTGAAGCTTTCTTT. It translates to CAWRGQGYTEAFF.

This chain uses TRBV11-3 with TRBJ1-1; weak D call: TRBD1 (5 bases). Germline CDR1 and CDR2: SGHNT and YENEEA. Between the trimmed V and J ends, which lost 3 bases and 1 base, there was a span of 12 bases. The CDR3 runs to 15 residues. The CDR3 reads CASSLRGSPNTEAFF. The CDR3 coding sequence is TGTGCCAGCAGCTTGAGGGGATCCCCGAACACTGAAGCTTTCTTT.

The chain combines TRBV11-3 with TRBJ1-4; a weak D match, TRBD1 (6 bases). The CDR3 contains 14 residues. CDR1 and CDR2 (germline): SGHNT, YENEEA. V was shortened by 4 bases and J by 10 bases, with 16 bases between the two germline ends. The CDR3 here is CASSSSQGRGKLFF. CDR3 sequence (DNA): TGTGCCAGCAGCTCCTCACAGGGCCGGGGAAAACTGTTTTTT.